The 5 T cell receptor beta chains in this list originate from one sample, sequenced in a study of CD8 T cells in ankylosing spondylitis. The study's findings and limits: Ankylosing spondylitis blood seemed to carry a telltale TCR beta motif made of several highly homologous variants.

These receptors' antigens are unknown. In TCRdb, the 5' RACE reads were re-called with MiXCR into one record per CDR3 protein. The repertoire holds about 450,000 distinct CDR3 sequences, more than 25% seen once, with 0.89% in the top ten. The source material was blood, either unsorted or a sorted T cell fraction (not recorded which). All receptors derive from a male donor with ankylosing spondylitis.

The sample holds many counts of this clonotype. The chain joins TRBV5-1 to TRBJ2-1, with TRBD1 identical over 7 bases. Per the germline V gene, CDR1 is SGHRS and CDR2 is YFSETQ. The J segment lost 4 bases and the V segment lost 2 bases, leaving 9 bases of the junction unmatched. The CDR3 has 16 amino acids. The CDR3 is CASSLEGQTSYNEQFF. CDR3 bases: TGCGCCAGCAGCTTAGAGGGACAGACTTCATACAATGAGCAGTTCTTC.

This chain joins TRBV20-1 and TRBJ1-5; D remains ambiguous. Germline V gene sequence: CDR1 DFQATT, CDR2 SNEGSKA (reference sequence). Trimming pared 1 base from V and 4 bases from J, leaving 11 bases between. The CDR3 is 14 residues long. CDR3 residues: CSARVGYRNQPQHF. DNA of the CDR3: TGCAGTGCTAGAGTCGGGTATCGGAATCAGCCCCAGCATTTT.

Only a few counts were recorded for this clonotype. The rearrangement links TRBV5-1 to TRBJ1-3, with no clear D. The germline V gene encodes CDR1 SGHRS and CDR2 YFSETQ. CDR3 size: 16 residues. V gave up 3 bases and J gave up 4 bases, with 17 bases separating them. The CDR3 region is CASSSLPSEDGNTIYF. CDR3 DNA: TGCGCCAGCAGCTCATTGCCATCGGAGGACGGAAACACCATATATTTT.

This clonotype has a handful of counts. The chain employs TRBV5-1 and TRBJ1-2; 8 bases match TRBD1. V dropped 4 bases and J dropped 5; count of bases not matched to a gene: 7. This CDR3 is built from 14 residues. Germline V gives CDR1 SGHRS, CDR2 YFSETQ. The CDR3 spells CASSAGQGGYGYTF. In DNA form, the CDR3 reads TGCGCCAGCAGCGCCGGACAGGGCGGGTATGGCTACACCTTC.

The genes are TRBV5-1 and TRBJ1-2; 7 bases agree with TRBD1. There are 14 residues in the CDR3. V shed 4 bases and J 5 bases; nucleotides not matched to a gene: 8. In germline, CDR1 is SGHRS, CDR2 YFSETQ. This CDR3 is CASSAQQGKYGYTF. CDR3 DNA sequence: TGCGCCAGCAGCGCACAACAGGGGAAGTATGGCTACACCTTC.